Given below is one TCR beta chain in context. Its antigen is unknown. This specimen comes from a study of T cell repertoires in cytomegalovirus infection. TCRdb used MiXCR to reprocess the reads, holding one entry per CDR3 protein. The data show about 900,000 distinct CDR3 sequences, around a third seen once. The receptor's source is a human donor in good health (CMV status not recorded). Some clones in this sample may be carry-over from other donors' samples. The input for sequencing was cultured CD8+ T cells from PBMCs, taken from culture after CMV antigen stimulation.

The CDR3 sequence is CASSQDIAGQGIGEDGYTF. In DNA form, the CDR3 reads TGCGCCAGCAGCCAAGATATTGCGGGGCAAGGGATAGGCGAGGATGGCTACACCTTC. The chain employs TRBV4-1 and TRBJ1-2; a weak D match, TRBD1 (5 bases). The V end was cut by 0 bases, the J end by 6 bases, with 26 bases between. This CDR3 has 19 residues. CDR1 MGHRA and CDR2 YSYEKL come from the germline V gene.